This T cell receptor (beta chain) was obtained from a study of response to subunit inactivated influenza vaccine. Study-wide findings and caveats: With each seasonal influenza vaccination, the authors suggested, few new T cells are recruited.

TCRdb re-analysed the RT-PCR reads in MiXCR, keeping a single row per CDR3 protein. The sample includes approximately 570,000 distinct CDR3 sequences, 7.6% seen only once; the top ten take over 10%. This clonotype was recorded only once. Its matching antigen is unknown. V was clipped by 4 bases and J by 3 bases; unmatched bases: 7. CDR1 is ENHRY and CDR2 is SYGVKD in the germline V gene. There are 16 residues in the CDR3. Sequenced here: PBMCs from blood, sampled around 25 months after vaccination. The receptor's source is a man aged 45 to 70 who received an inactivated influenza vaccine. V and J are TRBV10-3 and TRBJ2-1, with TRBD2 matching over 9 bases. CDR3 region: CAISAGSGRVYNEQFF. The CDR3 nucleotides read TGTGCCATCAGTGCTGGTAGCGGGAGAGTCTACAATGAGCAGTTCTTC.